This T cell receptor beta chain derives from a study of blood T cell repertoires in COVID-19 (dated by TCRdb to 2020 to 2022). For context, the study as a whole: Samples from collaborators originated in the United States, Italy and Spain and spanned both the acute and convalescent phases of COVID-19. The repertoires were released in a freely available public database meant as a resource for research on the immune response to SARS-CoV-2. Where HLA class I and class II types were available, the types were taken from metadata supplied by the sample provider, not from assay-based typing. Subjects who had been exposed to COVID-19, were actively infected with it, or had recovered from it provided the deeply sampled blood TCRbeta repertoires that made up the dataset. Samples were obtained from the ongoing ImmuneRACE study (first 160 participants) and from about 1,300 subjects provided by 6 global collaborators. The material from the prospective study consisted of cDNA or gDNA derived from T cells, B-cell-depleted T cells, or PBMCs. A de-identified subject ID, COVID-19 status, age in years and sex were almost always included in the sample metadata. Overall study results and their limits: The amount of clinical and demographic metadata varied by source and participant and was provided uncurated.

The immunoSEQ Assay, a bias-controlled multiplex PCR, was used to amplify TCRbeta CDR3 regions from genomic DNA. The paper's processing steps were these. The number of nucleated cells in each sample was estimated by amplification of reference gene primers within the assay. Sequence reads were collapsed and filtered to measure the absolute abundance of every unique TCRbeta CDR3 rearrangement. For each sample, productive Simpson clonality was calculated as the square root of Simpson's diversity index across productive rearrangements. TCRdb stores this immuneACCESS table with in-frame sequences only. Part of the clones is absent; in the studies checked, under half of the shortfall reflects unresolved V genes, and no reason is known for the rest. D and trimming were read from the DNA, whereas the V and J calls and clone size are those reported in that table. The sample has around 250,000 clones on record, 70% to 90% of them singletons. The ten largest account for around 2% of the sample.

Enrolling through a virtual design, the prospective study's participants ranged in age from roughly 18 to 95 years and lived across 24 United States geographic areas. In the prospective study, participants were assigned to cohorts based on the clinical history participants reported in a screening survey and a study questionnaire. Recovered participants in ImmuneRACE Cohort 3 were defined by two consecutive negative NP/OP PCR tests, clearance by a healthcare professional, or resolution of symptoms. Mobile phlebotomists in the prospective study collected whole blood, serum and a nasopharyngeal or oropharyngeal swab from every participant. Participants in the prospective study had the option to provide additional blood draws and questionnaires over a roughly 2-month period. Prospective study blood samples were shipped either frozen or at room temperature before DNA extraction. Note on this clone: It has no known antigen specificity. Base qualities were left out, and no much larger clone turns up one base away.

The origin of this receptor is a woman aged 45 to 65 who had recovered from COVID-19. Sequencing used PBMCs or T cells enriched from blood (not recorded which).

The DNA reads TGTGCCAGCAGTGAAATGGGGGGAGGCTCTGGAAACACCATATATTTT. Its protein is CASSEMGGGSGNTIYF. Here the chain combines TRBV2 and TRBJ1-3; the D region possibly corresponds to TRBD1 (5 bases align). V is cut by 2 bases and J by 0 bases, and the space between the germline ends is 11 bases. In the germline V gene, CDR1 corresponds to SNHLY and CDR2 to FYNNEI. From the cysteine through the phenylalanine, the CDR3 covers 16 amino acids. The sequence is cut down to CDR3 DNA, 48 bases in frame from base 1.